These 9 T cell receptor beta chains share one sample of origin, sequenced in a study of Graves' ophthalmopathy and Graves' hyperthyroidism (dated by TCRdb to 2017 to 2018). Sequencing was carried out with an Illumina HiSeq 2000. TCR beta CDR3 regions were amplified from RNA transcripts for repertoire sequencing. HTBI primers and the Qiagen OneStep RT-PCR kit were used in a first-round RT-PCR, which was followed by a second-round multiplex PCR, size selection and purification. The public reads were run again by TCRdb, first through fastp at Q25 and then through MiXCR, and only productive beta chains were kept. For every CDR3 protein sequence, its rows merge into one entry that carries the most common genes and DNA. This sample holds about 500,000 distinct CDR3 sequences; approximately 35% were observed only once. About 4.6% of the sample belongs to the ten largest clones. Source material: peripheral blood or thyroid tissue (not recorded which). The receptors derive from an adult man with Graves' hyperthyroidism.

As regards this clonotype: A much more abundant neighbour one base away suggests this may be a read error. The V and J genes are TRBV6-5 and TRBJ2-6, with D uncertain. The germline V and J ends were trimmed by 7 bases and 2 bases, with 0 bases remaining between them. The CDR3 loop spans 11 amino acids. Germline V lookup: CDR1 MNHEY, CDR2 SVGAGI. The CDR3 spells CASTGANVLTF. The CDR3 DNA follows: TGTGCCAGCACTGGGGCCAACGTCCTGACTTTC.

Of note for this clonotype: No conserved phenylalanine or tryptophan is present at the end of the CDR3, so a read error is the likely explanation. V is TRBV5-4 and J is TRBJ2-7, with 9 bases lining up with TRBD2. Germline V gene data show CDR1 as SGHNT and CDR2 as YYREEE (reference sequence). The CDR3 length is 15 residues. Germline trimming cut 3 bases from V and 4 bases from J; bases unmatched to any gene: 8. CDR3 residues: CASSYSSGDRYEQYL. The CDR3 DNA reads TGTGCCAGCAGCTACTCTAGCGGGGATAGGTACGAGCAGTACCTC.

Notes on this clonotype: This may stem from a read error, because a much larger clone lies one nucleotide away. The J gene is TRBJ2-5, the V gene TRBV20-1, with D perhaps matching TRBD1 or TRBD2 (6 bases each). The CDR3 runs 13 residues. CDR1 is DFQATT and CDR2 is SNEGSKA in the germline V gene (reference sequence). This CDR3 is CGARVEGGETQYF. The CDR3 DNA reads TGCGGTGCTAGAGTTGAGGGGGGAGAGACCCAGTACTTC.

This clonotype has a single count. CDR3 residues: CASRPRTTEETQYF. The CDR3 DNA reads TGTGCCAGCAGGCCTCGGACTACAGAAGAGACCCAGTACTTC. The chain employs TRBV2 and TRBJ2-5, with D tentatively TRBD2 (6 bases). The germline gives CDR1 SNHLY, CDR2 FYNNEI. V was shortened by 6 bases and J by 3 bases, with 14 bases between the two germline ends. The CDR3 loop spans 14 amino acids.

In this sample, this clonotype turned up once. For the CDR3, the DNA is TGTGCCATCAGTGAGTCGGGCGGGAGTCCCTACAATGAGCAGTTCTTC. Amino acids: CAISESGGSPYNEQFF. This sequence joins TRBV10-3 and TRBJ2-1, with TRBD2 matching 7 bases. The CDR3 is 16 amino acids. J lost 2 bases, V lost 0 bases, and 4 bases had no gene match. Per germline, CDR1 ENHRY and CDR2 SYGVKD.

This clonotype was found a few times. This rearrangement joins TRBV6-5 to TRBJ2-5; D possibly corresponds to TRBD1 (7 bases). Germline V CDR1 and CDR2: MNHEY, SVGAGI. The V end lost 5 bases, the J end lost 3 bases, and 25 bases lay between the germline ends. This CDR3 comprises 18 residues. CDR3 coding DNA: TGTGCCAGCAGTGCTTATGGGACAGCAATGCGGAGGGAAGAGACCCAGTACTTC. This sequence encodes CASSAYGTAMRREETQYF.

This clonotype was recorded a few times. The V and J genes are TRBV20-1 and TRBJ2-3; D gene unclear. Trimming took off 5 bases at V and 6 bases at J, with 21 bases between the two ends. The germline V gene has CDR1 DFQATT and CDR2 SNEGSKA (reference sequence). This CDR3 contains 15 residues. The CDR3 region has the DNA TGCAGTGCTGAAACACTTTTTGCCTCCCGGGATACGCAGTATTTT. Protein: CSAETLFASRDTQYF.

Concerning this clonotype: The junction differs from germline at one of its ends, possibly a read error. The V and J genes are TRBV7-9 and TRBJ2-5; 12 bases align to TRBD1. The CDR3 is made up of 17 amino acids. Germline CDR1 is SEHNR and CDR2 is FQNEAQ (reference sequence). The CDR3 loop reads CASSFLGTGGHQGTQYF. The CDR3 region has the DNA TGTGCCAGCAGCTTCCTAGGGACAGGGGGCCACCAAGGGACCCAGTACTTC.

The table lists this clonotype with a count of one. The chain uses TRBV2 and TRBJ2-5; no definite D call. Deletions cut 11 bases from V and 3 bases from J, with 13 bases between. Germline CDR1 SNHLY, CDR2 FYNNEI. The CDR3 totals 12 residues. The DNA of the CDR3 is TGTGCCGGCGTCGGTTTGAAAGAGACCCAGTACTTC. Its protein is CAGVGLKETQYF. The whole variable domain, remainder taken from reference TRBV2 and TRBJ2-5, is EPEVTQTPSHQVTQMGQEVILRCVPISNHLYFYWYRQILGQKVEFLVSFYNNEISEKSEIFDDQFSVERPDGSNFTLKIRSTKLEDSAMYFCAGVGLKETQYFGPGTRLLVL.